The TCR beta chain under discussion was sequenced for a study of blood T cell repertoires in COVID-19. This CDR3 is 17 amino acids long. The V segment lost 2 bases and the J segment 3 bases; nucleotides outside the gene matches: 5. CDR1 is SGHRS, CDR2 YFSETQ, per germline. Measured with immunoSEQ multiplex PCR; TCRdb has only the in-frame clones, and not every one. The table has 300,000 to 500,000 clones, more than 75% seen once. This chain joins TRBV5-1 and TRBJ2-7, with 16 positions matching TRBD2. This TCR was sampled from a woman in her twenties or thirties with acute COVID-19. Sequences were obtained from PBMCs or T cells enriched from blood (not recorded which). CDR3 sequence reads: CASSLGTSGGAFYEQYF. The CDR3 coding sequence is TGCGCCAGCAGCTTAGGGACTAGCGGGGGGGCCTTCTACGAGCAGTACTTC.